In its sample, the clone carrying this T cell receptor beta chain was seen many times. Its antigen is not identified. According to the study, TCR beta libraries were built with iRepertoire HTBI primers and CDR3-region Arm-PCR. In TCRdb, the multiplex PCR reads were re-called with MiXCR into one record per CDR3 protein. The sample includes hundreds of thousands of distinct CDR3 sequences, around 15% of them seen just once. The data belong to a study of regulatory T cells in long-lasting Graves disease. The V gene lost 6 bases and the J gene lost 6 bases, with 5 bases spanning the gap. The CDR3 is 11 amino acids. CDR1 is MNHEY, CDR2 SMNVEV, per germline (reference sequence). General observations from the study: Exclusively peripheral blood, rather than thyroid tissue, was studied. Persistent disease favored TRBV28, TRBJ1-2 and TRBJ2-5.

Described time point: newly diagnosed GD, antithyroid drugs for less than 3 months. PBMC-extracted RNA yielded the TCR library. Under American Thyroid Association guidelines, Graves' disease was diagnosed. This same sample was also taken into another study, of T cells in Graves' hyperthyroidism and ophthalmopathy. That work adds: A first-round RT-PCR of the TCR CDR3 used the HTBI primer set.

The sequence came from a man between 40 and 49 years old with Graves disease. The source was peripheral blood mononuclear cells (PBMCs), collected at new diagnosis, from a patient treated with antithyroid drugs. The chain joins TRBV27 to TRBJ2-2, with D maybe TRBD1 (5 bases). CDR3 sequence: CASRGAGELFF. In nucleotides, the CDR3 is TGTGCCAGCAGAGGGGCCGGGGAGCTGTTTTTT.